The 6 T cell receptor beta chains presented below share a single source sample, sequenced in a study of control samples from healthy donors and cancer patients. Sequencing was performed with immunoSEQ multiplex PCR; in TCRdb, only in-frame clones are kept and a portion is missing. This table has under 450,000 clones, approximately 90% appearing once. The specimen sequenced was PBMCs. Receptors originate from a man aged 40-49 years with head and neck cancer.

The J gene is TRBJ1-1, the V gene TRBV6-2 or TRBV6-3, with 9 bases identical to TRBD1. J lost 4 bases, V lost 0 bases, and 12 bases had no gene match. The V gene's germline CDR1 is MNHEY and CDR2 SVGEGT. The CDR3 sequence is 18 residues long. CDR3 region: CASSYSLQGAPGTTEAFF. CDR3 bases: TGTGCCAGCAGTTACTCGCTACAGGGGGCGCCTGGGACCACTGAAGCTTTCTTT.

The chain combines TRBV11-2 with TRBJ1-1, with 7 nucleotides matching TRBD1. The CDR3 spans 16 residues. Trimming at V came to 3 bases and at J to 3 bases, leaving 10 bases not matched to a gene. Germline V lookup: CDR1 SGHAT, CDR2 FQNNGV. The CDR3: CASSFFDRAVYTEAFF. In nucleotides, the CDR3 is TGTGCCAGCAGCTTCTTCGACAGGGCGGTTTACACTGAAGCTTTCTTT.

This clone appeared once. The same CDR3 is also encoded by other DNA sequences in this sample. The chain links TRBV19 to TRBJ1-2, with D unresolved. This CDR3 has 13 residues. The germline CDR1 and CDR2 sequences are LNHDA and SQIVND (reference sequence). Trimming shortened V by 2 bases and J by 2 bases, and 6 bases separated the two germline ends. The chain's CDR3 is CASSITENYGYTF. Here the CDR3 DNA reads TGTGCCAGTAGTATAACTGAGAACTATGGCTACACCTTC.

This rearrangement joins TRBV12-5 to TRBJ2-3; D possibly corresponds to TRBD1 (6 bases). The germline V gene has CDR1 LGHNT and CDR2 FRNRAP. CDR3 size: 14 residues. V gave up 5 bases and J gave up 10 bases, with 19 bases separating them. CDR3 residues: CASGGDIRLSSQYF. The CDR3 bases are TGTGCTAGTGGTGGGGACATTCGGCTTTCTTCGCAGTATTTT.

V gene TRBV10-3 combines with J gene TRBJ1-1; 12 nucleotides line up with TRBD1. This CDR3 is 15 amino acids long. Per germline, CDR1 ENHRY and CDR2 SYGVKD. V lost 10 bases, J lost 2 bases, and 8 bases stayed unmatched. The CDR3 here is CATAGTGGANTEAFF. CDR3 coding DNA: TGTGCCACCGCCGGGACAGGGGGCGCTAACACTGAAGCTTTCTTT.

V is TRBV24-1 and J is TRBJ2-5; 8 bases match TRBD1. Germline V CDR1 and CDR2: KGHDR, SFDVKD. The CDR3 length is 15 residues. J gave up 5 bases and V 6 bases, and 10 bases lay outside the gene matches. The CDR3 DNA reads as TGTGCCACCAGTCCGCAGGGGGCTTTGGCGGAGACCCAGTACTTC. This encodes CATSPQGALAETQYF.